This TCR beta chain originates from a study of human T cells and chemical hapten exposure. Time point noted: pre-sensitization, week 0. The treatment is: therapeutic diphenylcyclopropenone sensitization with weekly scalp DPC. The drawing of blood occurred before each patch test was applied. From the RACE reads, TCRdb called clonotypes with MiXCR, one entry per CDR3 protein. The sample holds under 100,000 distinct CDR3 sequences, roughly 8.5% seen once. Sequencing used whole blood, obtained in connection with sensitization to the hapten diphenylcyclopropenone (DPC). This TCR came from a man aged 35 to 55 with alopecia areata. Some clones in this sample may be carry-over from other donors' samples.

The CDR3 DNA reads TGCGCCAGCATGGACCCTGCGGCGGGAGTGGAGGGCTACACCTTC. As protein: CASMDPAAGVEGYTF. The J gene is TRBJ1-2, the V gene TRBV5-1; no reliable D call. Per the germline V gene, CDR1 is SGHRS and CDR2 is YFSETQ. V lost 6 bases and J lost 8, with 23 bases in between. The CDR3 sequence is 15 residues long.